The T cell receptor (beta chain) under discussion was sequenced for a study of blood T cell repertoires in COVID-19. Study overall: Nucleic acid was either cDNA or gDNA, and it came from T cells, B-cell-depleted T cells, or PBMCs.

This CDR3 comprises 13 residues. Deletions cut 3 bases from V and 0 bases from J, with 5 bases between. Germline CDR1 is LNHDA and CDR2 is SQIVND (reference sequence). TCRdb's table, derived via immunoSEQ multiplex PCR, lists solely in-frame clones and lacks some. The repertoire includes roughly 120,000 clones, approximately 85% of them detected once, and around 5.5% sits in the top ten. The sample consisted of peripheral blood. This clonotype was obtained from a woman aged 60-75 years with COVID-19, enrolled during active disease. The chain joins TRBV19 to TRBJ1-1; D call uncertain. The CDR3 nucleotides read TGTGCCAGTAGTATTATTCTGAACACTGAAGCTTTCTTT. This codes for CASSIILNTEAFF.